This T cell receptor beta chain emerged from a study of cytomegalovirus exposure and HLA in healthy donors. Regarding this clone: What it recognizes is unknown.

The CDR3 length is 18 residues. Germline V gene sequence: CDR1 SGHDT, CDR2 YYEEEE. Trimming removed 3 bases from V and 4 bases from J, with 22 bases in between. PCR was performed using 60 Vbeta and 13 Jbeta primers. Assay: immunoSEQ multiplex PCR; the TCRdb copy retains only in-frame clones and omits some. The repertoire consists of over 150,000 clones, with over 60% occurring once and the leading ten covering under 4.5%. Study-level findings and limits: Sequencing artifact likely explains a cluster of highly shared sequence variants. Earlier findings revealed that most TCR beta V segments proved productive either about 87% or about 30% of the time.

The TCR was taken from a woman in her thirties or forties in good health and CMV-seronegative. The rearrangement joins TRBV5-6 to TRBJ2-2; TRBD1 might be the D (5 bases). Sequencing was performed on PBMCs. DNA for the CDR3: TGTGCCAGCAGCTCGTTGGCCGGGTTCAGGGTATCCACCGGGGAGCTGTTTTTT. Translated, it gives CASSSLAGFRVSTGELFF.